This TCR beta chain was documented in a study of T-cell reconstitution after alpha-beta-depleted transplantation in children. Construction of the TCRbeta library involved unique molecular identifiers. TCRdb analysed the PCR reads with MiXCR anew, one entry per CDR3 protein. The sample gives roughly 500,000 distinct CDR3 sequences, around 13% of which show up once; more than 5.5% is in the top ten. This clonotype occurred a few times. The specimen was PBMCs from the stem cell graft donor, collected from the stem cell graft. This clonotype was sampled from a human donor who donated a stem cell graft to a child with combined immunodeficiency.

CDR3 coding DNA: TGCGCCAGCAGCCCTGACGGAGGGGGCATTGGCTACACCTTC. This encodes CASSPDGGGIGYTF. The V call is TRBV5-1, the J call TRBJ1-2, with TRBD1 matching 7 bases. Unmatched junction bases numbered 10, after V lost 4 bases and J lost 7 bases. The CDR3 runs to 14 residues. From germline, CDR1 is SGHRS and CDR2 YFSETQ. Full variable domain (remainder filled in from reference TRBV5-1 and TRBJ1-2): KAGVTQTPRYLIKTRGQQVTLSCSPISGHRSVSWYQQTPGQGLQFLFEYFSETQRNKGNFPGRFSGRQFSNSRSEMNVSTLELGDSALYLCASSPDGGGIGYTFGSGTRLTVV.